This is a list of T cell receptor beta chains from one sample in a study of T cells after yellow fever vaccination. TCRdb reprocessed the 5' RACE reads via MiXCR and lists one record per CDR3 protein. The sample shows hundreds of thousands of distinct CDR3 sequences, roughly 14% of them seen only once. The source material was PBMCs, sampled on the day of the yellow fever booster vaccination. These receptors originate from a young man who received the YFV17D yellow fever vaccine. CDR3s include the opening cysteine and the closing phenylalanine or tryptophan. A D gene is named only where the DNA matches it firmly. Where a row states a size, it is once, few, many or the class of an expanded clone; other rows omit it.

v_call	j_call	d_call	clone_size	cdr3_nt	cdr3_aa
TRBV10-1	TRBJ2-1	.	once	TGCGCCAGCAGTGTATCCTCGGGAGTCGACAATGAGCAGTTCTTC	CASSVSSGVDNEQFF
TRBV6-2/TRBV6-3	TRBJ2-7	.	few	TGTGCCAGCAGCAAACCCCTCTCCGGGAACGAGCAGTACTTC	CASSKPLSGNEQYF
TRBV5-1	TRBJ2-3	TRBD2	.	TGCGCCAGCAGCGGGCGGGGGAGCCAGCCAGATACGCAGTATTTT	CASSGRGSQPDTQYF
TRBV12-3/TRBV12-4	TRBJ1-2	.	few	TGTGCCAGCAGTAACAGCAGAGACCCAAACTATGGCTACACCTTC	CASSNSRDPNYGYTF
TRBV25-1	TRBJ2-3	TRBD2	.	TGTGCCAGCGGGACTAGCGGCCTTTTGTATACGCAGTATTTT	CASGTSGLLYTQYF
TRBV20-1	TRBJ2-3	.	few	TGCAGTGCTGGAGGGGTGAGGGATGGCACAGATACGCAGTATTTT	CSAGGVRDGTDTQYF
TRBV6-1	TRBJ2-3	TRBD2	many	TGTGCTACGGCATCGGGAGGGAAAGATACGCAGTATTTT	CATASGGKDTQYF
TRBV3-1	TRBJ1-4	TRBD1	once	TGTGCCAGCAGCCAAGGGGGGACAGTAAATGAAAAACTGTTTTTT	CASSQGGTVNEKLFF
TRBV20-1	TRBJ2-3	.	.	TGCAGTGGACTAGAGAGGAGCGCAGATACGCAGTATTTT	CSGLERSADTQYF
TRBV29-1	TRBJ2-1	.	.	TGCAGCGCCGGGCGTGCGAGCTCCTACAATGAGCAGTTCTTC	CSAGRASSYNEQFF
TRBV6-5	TRBJ2-6	.	few	TGTGCCAGCAGTTACGAGGTACCCGGCTACTCTGGGGCCAACGTCCTGACTTTC	CASSYEVPGYSGANVLTF
TRBV10-3	TRBJ2-5	.	few	TGTGCCATCAGTGAGGCCTCCCAGGGTAATGGGGTGACCCAGTACTTC	CAISEASQGNGVTQYF
TRBV27	TRBJ2-7	.	few	TGTGCCAGCAGGGGTCCCGGGACAAGGGACTCCTACGAGCAGTACTTC	CASRGPGTRDSYEQYF
TRBV7-2	TRBJ1-1	.	.	TGTGCCAGCAGCTTACACGCAATCACAGGGATTATCACTGAAGCTTTCTTT	CASSLHAITGIITEAFF
TRBV24-1	TRBJ1-5	TRBD1	.	TGTGCCACCAGTGCGACTACAGGGGGCAATCAGCCCCAGCATTTT	CATSATTGGNQPQHF
TRBV20-1	TRBJ2-1	TRBD2	few	TGCAGTGCTCTCGTAGCGGGAGTGAACAATGAGCAGTTCTTC	CSALVAGVNNEQFF
TRBV2	TRBJ2-1	TRBD1	few	TGTGCCAGCAGTGTTTCAGGGGGCAATGAGCAGTTCTTC	CASSVSGGNEQFF
TRBV27	TRBJ2-6	.	few	TGTGCCAGCAGGATGGTAGGGGCCAACGTCCTGACTTTC	CASRMVGANVLTF
TRBV29-1	TRBJ2-1	.	few	TGCAGCGTTGGAATGACTAATGAGCAGTTCTTC	CSVGMTNEQFF
TRBV5-1	TRBJ2-7	TRBD2	.	TGCGCCAGCAACGCGGGTAGCGGGGGAGGAACAAGGTACGAGCAGTACTTC	CASNAGSGGGTRYEQYF
TRBV5-1	TRBJ2-5	.	.	TGCGCCAGCAGCAATGCTTATCAAGAGACCCAGTACTTC	CASSNAYQETQYF
TRBV5-1	TRBJ2-5	TRBD1	.	TGCGCCAGCAGCTTGGCCACAGGGGGCGAGACCCAGTACTTC	CASSLATGGETQYF
TRBV7-2	TRBJ2-4	.	.	TGTGCCAGCAGCCCATGGGTGGACGGAGCCAAAAACATTCAGTACTTC	CASSPWVDGAKNIQYF
TRBV10-3	TRBJ2-1	TRBD2	few	TGTGCCATCAGTGAGCTACTAGCGGGACCCGGGCGCTCCAATGAGCAGTTCTTC	CAISELLAGPGRSNEQFF
TRBV6-4	TRBJ2-1	.	.	TGTGCCAGCAGTGACTCTTTGGGCAGGAACTACAATGAGCAGTTCTTC	CASSDSLGRNYNEQFF
TRBV27	TRBJ2-1	TRBD2	many	TGTGCCAGCAGCCCCGGGACTAGCGGGTTCAATGAGCAGTTCTTC	CASSPGTSGFNEQFF
TRBV6-2/TRBV6-3	TRBJ2-3	TRBD2	few	TGTGCCAGCAGAAAAGCGGGAGTAGATACGCAGTATTTT	CASRKAGVDTQYF
TRBV20-1	TRBJ2-5	.	few	TGCAGTGCTACGGGGCCTCGAGGGGAGACCCAGTACTTC	CSATGPRGETQYF
TRBV7-2	TRBJ1-6	.	few	TGTGCCAGCACAGGGAATAATTCACCCCTCCACTTT	CASTGNNSPLHF
TRBV18	TRBJ2-7	.	.	TGTGCCAGCTCACCGGGGTCTGAGAGGGAGGAGCAGTACTTC	CASSPGSEREEQYF
TRBV18	TRBJ2-4	.	few	TGTGCCAGCTCACCACCGGGGACACCCAAAAACATTCAGTACTTC	CASSPPGTPKNIQYF
TRBV20-1	TRBJ2-4	TRBD1	few	TGCAGTGCTAGAGAGGGGACAGGGGGCATTCAGTACTTC	CSAREGTGGIQYF
TRBV28	TRBJ2-5	.	few	TGTGCCAGCAGTTTAATGCAGGGGACGATCTCAGAGACCCAGTACTTC	CASSLMQGTISETQYF
TRBV18	TRBJ1-1	TRBD1	.	TGTGCCAGCTCACCCCTGGACAGGCCGAACACTGAAGCTTTCTTT	CASSPLDRPNTEAFF
TRBV27	TRBJ1-2	.	.	TGTGCCAGCAGTTTATTTTCACAGTCTGGCTACACCTTC	CASSLFSQSGYTF
TRBV9	TRBJ2-7	TRBD1	.	TGTGCCAGCAGCCCAGGACAGGTACCAGAAGAGCAGTACTTC	CASSPGQVPEEQYF
TRBV12-1	TRBJ2-4	.	few	TGTGCCAGCAGCTTGGGTAGCGGAAACATTCAGTACTTC	CASSLGSGNIQYF
TRBV20-1	TRBJ2-1	.	.	TGCAGTGCTTACCTGGGGACTTCCTTTAACAATGAGCAGTTCTTC	CSAYLGTSFNNEQFF
TRBV7-2	TRBJ2-7	.	.	TGTGCCAGCACAGCAGCCTACGAGCAGTACTTC	CASTAAYEQYF
TRBV6-2/TRBV6-3	TRBJ2-7	TRBD2	.	TGTGCCAGCAGTAACAGGACTAGCGGGATTGCCTACGAGCAGTACTTC	CASSNRTSGIAYEQYF